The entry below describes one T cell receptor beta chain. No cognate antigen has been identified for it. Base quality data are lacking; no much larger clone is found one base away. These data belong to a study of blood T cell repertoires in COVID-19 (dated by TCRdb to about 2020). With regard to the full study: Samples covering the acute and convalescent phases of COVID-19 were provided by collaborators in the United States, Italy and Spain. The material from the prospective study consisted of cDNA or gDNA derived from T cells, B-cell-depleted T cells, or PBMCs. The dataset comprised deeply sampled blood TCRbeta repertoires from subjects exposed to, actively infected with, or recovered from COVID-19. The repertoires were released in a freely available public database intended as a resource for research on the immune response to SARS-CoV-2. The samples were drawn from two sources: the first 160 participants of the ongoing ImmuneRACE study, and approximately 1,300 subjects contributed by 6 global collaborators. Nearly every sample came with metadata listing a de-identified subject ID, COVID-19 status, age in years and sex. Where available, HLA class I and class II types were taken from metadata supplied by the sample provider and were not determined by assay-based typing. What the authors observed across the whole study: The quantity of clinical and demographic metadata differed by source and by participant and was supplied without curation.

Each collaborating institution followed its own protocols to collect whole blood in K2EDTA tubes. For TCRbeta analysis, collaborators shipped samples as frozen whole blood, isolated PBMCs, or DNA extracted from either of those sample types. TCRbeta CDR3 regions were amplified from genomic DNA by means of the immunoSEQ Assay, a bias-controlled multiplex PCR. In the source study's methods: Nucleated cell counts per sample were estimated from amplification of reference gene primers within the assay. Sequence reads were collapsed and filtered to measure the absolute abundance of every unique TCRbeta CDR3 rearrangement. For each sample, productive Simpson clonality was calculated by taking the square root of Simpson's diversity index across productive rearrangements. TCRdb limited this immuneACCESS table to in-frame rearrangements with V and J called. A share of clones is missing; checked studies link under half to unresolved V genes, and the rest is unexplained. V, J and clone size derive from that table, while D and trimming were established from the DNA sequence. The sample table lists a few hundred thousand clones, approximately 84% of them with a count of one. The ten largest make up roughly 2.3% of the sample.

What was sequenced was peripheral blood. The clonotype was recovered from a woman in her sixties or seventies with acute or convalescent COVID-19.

The DNA reads TGTGCCAGCAGCTTAGCCGGGACTCGGAGTTCACCCCTCCACTTT. This gives the protein CASSLAGTRSSPLHF. Rearrangement joined TRBV7-2 to TRBJ1-6; 5 matching bases give a weak D call of TRBD1. Taken from cysteine to phenylalanine, the CDR3 has 15 residues. Just the 45-base CDR3 DNA is kept, in frame starting at base 1. The germline ends are 12 bases apart after V is trimmed by 0 bases and J by 9 bases. The germline V gene yields SGHTA for CDR1 and FQGNSA for CDR2.